The text below deals with one T cell receptor beta chain. Its antigen is unknown. Base qualities were left out, and no much larger clone turns up one base away. The donors were healthy, HIV-negative adults with no recently reported acute infections or vaccinations. Every donor was a Caucasian adult residing in Nashville, Tennessee, USA. CD4+ T cells were enriched through magnetic negative selection, after which naive cells were positively selected on CD45RA and the remaining negative fraction served as the memory subset. Blood was obtained by leukapheresis, after which PBMCs were separated by Ficoll-Histopaque density gradient centrifugation and cryopreserved in liquid nitrogen vapor phase. Analytical flow cytometry was used to check the purity and quantity of each magnetically sorted T cell population. Genomic DNA was isolated from every sorted fraction and measured by UV absorbance on a Nanodrop 2000c.

TCR CDR3 regions were amplified from genomic DNA by multiplex PCR using the deep immunoSEQ assay. Extracted genomic DNA from each cell subset was spread evenly across all wells of several immunoSEQ 96-well plates, with each plate serving as a replicate. For sorted subsets, around 0.2 ug of genomic DNA, equivalent to around 29,000 T cell genomes, went into each replicate PCR. Purified libraries were measured with a Qubit 3.0 fluorometer, size-checked on a Bioanalyzer 2100, and measured again with the KAPA Library Quantification kit. Each immunoSEQ 96-well plate was sequenced on its own single-read 150-cycle Illumina NextSeq 550 flow cell. For the original study's pipeline: Because the immunoSEQ output included only junctional sequences and no quality scores, the filtering could not be the same as the filtering used for full-length reads. Sequences were annotated with PyIR, a Python wrapper for IgBLAST v1.9, and V/J genes and CDR3 were assigned using IMGT germline references. Reads were filtered out if the reads had weak V/J assignments (E-value above 1e-6), no CDR3, stop codons, out-of-frame junctions, or ambiguous translated residues. V3J clonotypes were defined by identical inferred V gene, J gene, and CDR3 amino acid sequence. Percentage overlap between repertoires was calculated by dividing the number of shared unique clonotypes by the size of the smaller repertoire. Three approaches were used to assess repertoire richness: RTK rarefaction, the Chao1 estimator, and Recon v2.1 estimates of unobserved clonotypes. OLGA was used to compute generation probabilities for all TCRbeta clonotypes that the gDNA method yielded from four donors. TCRdb carries this immuneACCESS record with in-frame sequences only. Its versions omit some clonotypes, under half of them owing to an unresolved V gene in the studies checked, with the rest unexplained. V and J calls and clone size follow that table, whereas D and trimming were derived from the DNA. In this sample the table shows 2 million to 2.5 million clones, under 95% of which occur a single time. 0.3% to 0.45% of the sample goes to the ten largest clones.

These data originate in a study of shared clonotypes between healthy human individuals (TCRdb year 2020). In the study overall: Two women and a few men aged 18 to 49 years were included in the cohort. Between about 0.8 and 9.5 billion PBMCs per donor were obtained by leukapheresis. For each donor, three plates each were used for CD4 naive and CD4 memory, two plates were used for CD8 naive, and one plate was used for CD8 memory. Different laboratories and diverse techniques were used to prepare libraries and sequence TCR repertoires, to increase sequencing depth and limit assay-specific biases. To estimate repertoire size and how much clonotypes are shared between individuals, the study performed deep sequencing of blood TCR repertoires from five healthy adults.

Beyond this particular receptor, the publication reports: Sampling was restricted to blood, and TCR repertoires in tissue are likely to differ from TCR repertoires in blood. Compared with non-shared clonotypes, the clonotypes found in all four sorted-subset donors had higher generation probabilities. When four donors were compared, the shared fraction of clonotypes was roughly 4.8% for naive CD4, around 3.5% for naive CD8, 2% to 2.5% for memory CD4, and 0.4% for memory CD8. Naive subsets generally had larger estimated clonotype richness than memory subsets. Incomplete sequencing was indicated by rarefaction of sorted-subset datasets, despite the large sequencing depth. The genetic and exposure-history diversity represented was limited by the small number of donors. Based on pairwise subsampling, the degree of clonotype sharing among donors was expected to be affected by sequencing depth.

Sequencing used naive CD4+ T cells from PBMCs. According to the study, the label for this sample's cell subset or site signals: CD45RA+ positively selected. The TCR comes from a young man in good health. Some clones in this sample may be carry-over from other donors' samples.

CDR3 region: CASSLGRLNTEAFF. Here is the DNA: TGTGCCAGCAGCCTGGGACGTTTAAACACTGAAGCTTTCTTT. The sequence links TRBV7-6 to TRBJ1-1, and TRBD1 may be the D gene, going by 5 matching bases. The germline V gene supplies CDR1 SGHVS and CDR2 FNYEAQ. The CDR3 runs 14 amino acids, cysteine and phenylalanine included. The kept DNA is CDR3 alone, 42 bases in frame from the first base. The germline ends are 12 bases apart after V is trimmed by 5 bases and J by 2 bases.